Following are 24 T cell receptor beta chains from one sample sequenced in a study of cytomegalovirus exposure and HLA in healthy donors. The primer mix had 60 Vbeta and 13 Jbeta primers. Repertoires were generated with immunoSEQ multiplex PCR, while TCRdb's copy carries only in-frame clones and drops some. Counted here are about 160,000 clones, around three quarters occurring once; the ten biggest clones make up 2.2%. Sample: PBMCs. Receptors originate from a man aged 50-59 years in good health and CMV-seropositive.

This clone was seen a single time. The genes are TRBV5-1 and TRBJ2-1; tentative D call: TRBD1 (5 bases). Trimming cost V 1 base and J 0 bases, with 8 bases left between them. Germline V gives CDR1 SGHRS, CDR2 YFSETQ. This CDR3 is 15 amino acids long. CDR3 nucleotides: TGCGCCAGCAGCTTGATGCAGGGCTCCTACAATGAGCAGTTCTTC. This sequence encodes CASSLMQGSYNEQFF.

The V call is TRBV7-2, the J call TRBJ2-1; D is ambiguous. Trimming pared 3 bases from V and 1 base from J, leaving 7 bases between. Germline V gives CDR1 SGHTA, CDR2 FQGNSA. The CDR3 has 14 residues. The CDR3 protein is CASSLSSSYNEQFF. In nucleotides, the CDR3 is TGTGCCAGCAGCTTGTCTTCGTCCTACAATGAGCAGTTCTTC. The full variable domain, with the rest looked up from reference TRBV7-2 and TRBJ2-1, is GAGVSQSPSNKVTEKGKDVELRCDPISGHTALYWYRQSLGQGLEFLIYFQGNSAPDKSGLPSDRFSAERTGGSVSTLTIQRTQQEDSAVYLCASSLSSSYNEQFFGPGTRLTVL.

The chain is built from TRBV19 and TRBJ1-5; no clear D gene. Per the germline V gene, CDR1 is LNHDA and CDR2 is SQIVND (reference sequence). With 3 bases removed from V and 4 bases from J, the gap between germline ends came to 7 bases. The CDR3 runs to 13 residues. The CDR3 loop reads CASSIWRNQPQHF. The CDR3 region has the DNA TGTGCCAGTAGTATTTGGAGAAATCAGCCCCAGCATTTT.

The chain joins TRBV4-3 to TRBJ2-1; TRBD1 might be the D (6 bases). In germline, CDR1 is LGHNA, CDR2 YSLEER. With 1 base removed from V and 7 bases from J, the gap between germline ends came to 14 bases. The CDR3 spans 15 residues. DNA for the CDR3: TGCGCCAGCAGCCAAGGGGGATTCACAGGGAATGAGCAGTTCTTC. This encodes CASSQGGFTGNEQFF.

The chain carries TRBV4-1 and TRBJ1-1, with D perhaps matching TRBD1 (6 bases). Germline CDR1 and CDR2: MGHRA and YSYEKL. V gave up 6 bases and J gave up 0 bases, with 11 bases separating them. This CDR3 is built from 14 residues. The CDR3 region is CASRMTGMNTEAFF. The CDR3, as DNA: TGCGCCAGCAGAATGACAGGAATGAACACTGAAGCTTTCTTT.

This chain joins TRBV7-9 and TRBJ1-1; a weak D match, TRBD1 (6 bases). This CDR3 region has 14 residues. Per germline, CDR1 SEHNR and CDR2 FQNEAQ (reference sequence). V was pared by 5 bases and J by 6 bases, with 16 bases between. CDR3: CASSPQGRQAEAFF. In DNA, the CDR3 is TGTGCCAGCAGCCCTCAGGGGCGCCAAGCTGAAGCTTTCTTT. Full variable domain (outside the CDR3, taken from reference TRBV7-9 and TRBJ1-1): DTGVSQNPRHKITKRGQNVTFRCDPISEHNRLYWYRQTLGQGPEFLTYFQNEAQLEKSRLLSDRFSAERPKGSFSTLEIQRTEQGDSAMYLCASSPQGRQAEAFFGQGTRLTVV.

The V and J genes are TRBV7-2 and TRBJ1-6; 9 bases match TRBD1. V lost 2 bases to trimming and J lost 11 bases; unmatched junction nucleotides: 7. Germline V gives CDR1 SGHTA, CDR2 FQGNSA. The CDR3 runs 15 residues. In DNA form, the CDR3 reads TGTGCCAGCAGCTTACTTTGGGACAGGGAAGCACCCCTCCACTTT. Its protein product is CASSLLWDREAPLHF.

The chain employs TRBV4-1 and TRBJ1-1; possible D gene TRBD1, 6 bases. V lost 4 bases and J 5 bases, leaving 17 bases between the germline ends. This CDR3 has 15 amino acids. Germline V gives CDR1 MGHRA, CDR2 YSYEKL. The CDR3 is CASSPTPGAETEAFF. The CDR3, as DNA: TGCGCCAGCAGCCCCACTCCAGGGGCGGAGACTGAAGCTTTCTTT.

On this clone itself: The germline gene is not matched at one end of the junction; a read error may be the cause. The chain carries TRBV11-3 and TRBJ2-1, with D maybe TRBD2 (5 bases). The germline gives CDR1 SGHNT, CDR2 YENEEA. The CDR3 runs to 15 residues. DNA for the CDR3: TGTGCCAGCGGCTTAGAATTCGGGCTAGCTAATGAGCAGTTCTTC. Amino acid sequence: CASGLEFGLANEQFF.

The chain recombines TRBV5-1 with TRBJ1-4, with a possible D match to TRBD1 (6 bases). The V gene lost 0 bases and the J gene lost 7 bases, with 16 bases spanning the gap. CDR1 is SGHRS and CDR2 is YFSETQ in the germline V gene. This CDR3 has 16 residues. The CDR3 protein is CASSLGGGARGEKLFF. CDR3 DNA sequence: TGCGCCAGCAGCTTGGGCGGGGGCGCGAGGGGTGAAAAACTGTTTTTT.

This clone was counted a single time. This chain connects TRBV12-5 to TRBJ1-1, with D unclear. This CDR3 comprises 12 residues. V was cut by 3 bases and J by 3 bases, with 5 bases left in between. The germline V gene encodes CDR1 LGHNT and CDR2 FRNRAP. This chain's CDR3 is CASGFPDTEAFF. The CDR3 bases are TGTGCTAGTGGTTTTCCCGACACTGAAGCTTTCTTT.

The genes are TRBV19 and TRBJ1-1; TRBD1 is a possible D gene (6 bases). The CDR3 runs to 14 residues. In germline, CDR1 is LNHDA, CDR2 SQIVND (reference sequence). Trimming took off 8 bases at V and 1 base at J, with 14 bases between the two ends. CDR3 residues: CASQLGGPNTEAFF. In DNA form, the CDR3 reads TGTGCCAGTCAACTCGGGGGGCCGAACACTGAAGCTTTCTTT.

The CDR3 reads CASSLGQRVYEQYF. The CDR3 coding sequence is TGTGCCAGCAGTCTTGGACAGCGTGTCTACGAGCAGTACTTC. J is TRBJ2-7 and V is TRBV6-5; D is possibly TRBD1 (6 bases). Per the germline V gene, CDR1 is MNHEY and CDR2 is SVGAGI. The CDR3 contains 14 residues. V lost 5 bases, J lost 3 bases, and 14 bases lay in between.

The chain joins TRBV6-6 to TRBJ2-7; maybe TRBD2 (6 bases). The CDR3 loop spans 15 amino acids. Between the trimmed V and J ends, which lost 2 bases and 6 bases, there was a span of 17 bases. Germline V CDR1 and CDR2: MNHNY, SVGAGI (reference sequence). This chain's CDR3 is CASSYGPLGGVEQYF. The DNA for the CDR3 is TGTGCCAGCAGTTACGGTCCCCTTGGCGGGGTCGAGCAGTACTTC.

This rearrangement joins TRBV4-1 to TRBJ2-6; 8 nucleotides agree with TRBD2. The CDR3 length is 17 residues. Germline CDR1 and CDR2: MGHRA and YSYEKL. V was clipped by 4 bases and J by 4 bases; unmatched bases: 9. The CDR3 DNA reads TGCGCCAGCAGCCCAACCGGGACTAGTACGGGGGCCAACGTCCTGACTTTC. It encodes CASSPTGTSTGANVLTF.

This clone was seen only once. This chain uses TRBV7-6 with TRBJ2-1; 11 bases line up with TRBD2. The V gene end was trimmed by 1 base and the J gene end by 0 bases; junction bases not matched to a gene: 8. CDR1 is SGHVS, CDR2 FNYEAQ, per germline. This CDR3 spans 19 amino acids. The CDR3 region has the DNA TGTGCCAGCAGCTTAGGGGCTAGCGGGGGGCCGAGCTCCTACAATGAGCAGTTCTTC. Protein product: CASSLGASGGPSSYNEQFF.

The rearrangement joins TRBV6-1 to TRBJ2-2, with 7 bases identical to TRBD2. Losses at the gene ends were 9 bases for V and 1 base for J; bases not matched to a gene: 5. The CDR3 has 14 amino acids. Germline V gene sequence: CDR1 MNHNS, CDR2 SASEGT. CDR3 in amino acids: CASRGGKNTGELFF. The CDR3 nucleotides read TGTGCCAGTAGGGGAGGGAAGAACACCGGGGAGCTGTTTTTT.

The rearrangement joins TRBV6-6 to TRBJ2-7; the match to TRBD1 covers 9 bases. Germline V gene sequence: CDR1 MNHNY, CDR2 SVGAGI (reference sequence). This CDR3 is built from 14 residues. J was trimmed by 3 bases and V by 6 bases; bases with no gene match: 6. The CDR3 DNA follows: TGTGCCAGCAGACCCCGGGACAGGGTCTACGAGCAGTACTTC. This translates into CASRPRDRVYEQYF.

CDR3 nucleotides: TGCGCCAGCAGCTCCGGACAGGGCGATGAAAAACTGTTTTTT. Translation: CASSSGQGDEKLFF. The chain uses TRBV5-1 and TRBJ1-4; 8 bases agree with TRBD1. CDR3 length: 14 amino acids. The germline V gene encodes CDR1 SGHRS and CDR2 YFSETQ. The V segment lost 3 bases and the J segment 6 bases; nucleotides outside the gene matches: 4.

This chain connects TRBV14 to TRBJ1-1, with TRBD1 as a possible D gene (6 bases). CDR1 and CDR2 (germline): SGHDN, FVKESK. CDR3 length: 18 residues. The germline V and J ends were trimmed by 4 bases and 0 bases, with 21 bases remaining between them. CDR3 in amino acids: CASSPTSAGVPMNTEAFF. For the CDR3, the DNA is TGTGCCAGCAGCCCGACTTCAGCAGGGGTCCCTATGAACACTGAAGCTTTCTTT. The entire variable domain, with the rest obtained from reference TRBV14 and TRBJ1-1, is as follows: EAGVTQFPSHSVIEKGQTVTLRCDPISGHDNLYWYRRVMGKEIKFLLHFVKESKQDESGMPNNRFLAERTGGTYSTLKVQPAELEDSGVYFCASSPTSAGVPMNTEAFFGQGTRLTVV.

The chain couples TRBV4-3 to TRBJ2-1; 7 bases are shared with TRBD1. This CDR3 region has 17 residues. The junction had 10 bases not matched to a gene; V was cut back by 0 bases and J by 5 bases. The germline V gene has CDR1 LGHNA and CDR2 YSLEER. CDR3 coding DNA: TGCGCCAGCAGCCAAGAAGTCGGGCAGGGGGTCCACAATGAGCAGTTCTTC. Protein product: CASSQEVGQGVHNEQFF.

The J gene is TRBJ2-1, the V gene TRBV7-8; 9 bases match TRBD2. Germline assignment: CDR1 SGHVS and CDR2 FQNEAQ. The CDR3 has 17 amino acids. V shed 3 bases, J shed 2 bases, and the junction held 8 bases outside the gene matches. CDR3 DNA sequence: TGTGCCAGCAGCTTTCTCGGGACTAGCAGGGCCTACAATGAGCAGTTCTTC. Protein: CASSFLGTSRAYNEQFF.

The chain links TRBV4-1 to TRBJ1-1, with a weak D call TRBD1 (6 bases). Germline values: CDR1 MGHRA, CDR2 YSYEKL. The CDR3 consists of 15 residues. Trimming shortened V by 5 bases and J by 1 base, and 14 bases separated the two germline ends. This CDR3 is CASSKRQVQNTEAFF. CDR3 nucleotides: TGCGCCAGCAGCAAGAGACAGGTCCAGAACACTGAAGCTTTCTTT.

J is TRBJ2-2 and V is TRBV6-5, with 10 bases lining up with TRBD1. Looked up from germline, CDR1 is MNHEY and CDR2 is SVGAGI. V lost 2 bases and J lost 4; bases outside the gene matches: 4. The CDR3 length is 16 residues. CDR3 nucleotides: TGTGCCAGCAGTTACGACAGGGGGCTCGGCACCGGGGAGCTGTTTTTT. Its translation is CASSYDRGLGTGELFF.